Shown below are 4 T cell receptor beta chains from a single sample sequenced in a study of T cell repertoires in cytomegalovirus infection. No antigen has been assigned to these receptors. Each CDR3 protein gets one entry after TCRdb re-called the reads with MiXCR. The table records roughly 990,000 distinct CDR3 sequences, around 29% of them present only once. The sequencing here drew on cultured CD8+ T cells from PBMCs, taken from culture after CMV antigen stimulation. These receptors came from a human donor in good health (CMV status not recorded). Some clones in this sample may be carry-over from other donors' samples.

The chain carries TRBV27 and TRBJ1-5; D is undetermined. The germline V and J ends were trimmed by 0 bases and 2 bases, with 8 bases remaining between them. CDR3 length: 15 amino acids. Per germline, CDR1 MNHEY and CDR2 SMNVEV (reference sequence). This chain's CDR3 is CASSLSSTGNQPQHF. The CDR3, as DNA: TGTGCCAGCAGTTTATCCTCCACGGGCAATCAGCCCCAGCATTTT.

Comments on this clonotype: This could be a read error, since a much larger clone is one nucleotide away. The rearrangement joins TRBV19 to TRBJ2-1, with D hard to call. CDR1 and CDR2 (germline): LNHDA, SQIVND (reference sequence). The CDR3 loop spans 15 amino acids. The CDR3 loop reads CTSSKLHSQYNEQFF. The DNA of the CDR3 is TGTACCAGTAGTAAGCTCCATAGTCAGTACAATGAGCAGTTCTTC.

CDR3 residues: CASSQDLDSYPAGELFF. CDR3 DNA: TGTGCCAGCAGCCAAGATTTGGACTCCTACCCAGCCGGGGAGCTGTTTTTT. J is TRBJ2-2 and V is TRBV14, with D maybe TRBD2 (5 bases). Looked up from germline, CDR1 is SGHDN and CDR2 is FVKESK. V was pared by 0 bases and J by 6 bases, with 17 bases between. The CDR3 runs 17 residues.

This clonotype was recorded at least ten times. Germline is not matched at one junction end, which may reflect a read error. This chain joins TRBV7-2 and TRBJ2-3; no clear D. The CDR3 totals 12 residues. The germline CDR1 and CDR2 sequences are SGHTA and FQGNSA. The DNA for the CDR3 is TGTGCCAGCACCTTAGCAGCAGATACGCAGTATTTT. This codes for CASTLAADTQYF. The complete variable domain, with remaining parts taken from reference TRBV7-2 and TRBJ2-3, reads GAGVSQSPSNKVTEKGKDVELRCDPISGHTALYWYRQSLGQGLEFLIYFQGNSAPDKSGLPSDRFSAERTGGSVSTLTIQRTQQEDSAVYLCASTLAADTQYFGPGTRLTVL.